This T cell receptor beta chain stems from a study of identifying expanded T cells in peripheral blood. Study findings and constraints: About 1.2 clones differed between technical replicates, versus about 17 and 20 over time.

Generated by immunoSEQ multiplex PCR, the TCRdb table keeps only in-frame clones and is missing some. This table has about 97,000 clones, around 88% appearing once. With regard to this clone: Its target is unknown.

Germline assignment: CDR1 SNHLY and CDR2 FYNNEI. This CDR3 spans 16 amino acids. V shed 2 bases and J 5 bases; nucleotides not matched to a gene: 8. Healthy donors had no documented immune events, such as infections, while sampled. The V call is TRBV2, the J call TRBJ1-5, with 8 positions matching TRBD1. The origin of this receptor is a person aged 18-70 years in good health. Sequencing was performed on blood. CDR3 nucleotides: TGTGCCAGCAGTGAATGGGCAGGGGGCCGGGATCAGCCCCAGCATTTT. Amino acids: CASSEWAGGRDQPQHF.